These T cell receptor beta chains were read from a single sample in a study of brain T cells in children with intractable seizures. Measured with immunoSEQ multiplex PCR; TCRdb has only the in-frame clones, and not every one. The table has under 400,000 clones, nearly 95% seen once; the top ten hold 5.7%. The sequencing used peripheral blood, collected 4 to 6 months after surgery. The receptors come from a boy in the first two years of life with tuberous sclerosis and intractable seizures. Both conserved end residues are part of each CDR3. The order of the fields is V gene, J gene, D gene, clone size, CDR3 DNA, CDR3 protein. D genes are given only for firm matches. Some rows have no size entry. The others give once, few or many, or a class for an expanded clone.

>TRBV27|TRBJ2-1|-|-
TGTGCCAGCCAAACCTACGCCGACTTATACAATGAGCAGTTCTTC
CASQTYADLYNEQFF
>TRBV4-1|TRBJ2-3|TRBD2|-
TGCGCCAGCAGCAATAGCGGGACTAGCACAGATACGCAGTATTTT
CASSNSGTSTDTQYF
>TRBV7-6|TRBJ2-7|-|once
TGTGCCAGCAGCCCAGGACTTTGGGACGGTCCCTACGAGCAGTACTTC
CASSPGLWDGPYEQYF
>TRBV24-1|TRBJ2-2|TRBD1|-
TGTGCCACCAGTGATTCCCGGACAGGCCCGAACACCGGGGAGCTGTTTTTT
CATSDSRTGPNTGELFF
>TRBV7-4|TRBJ1-1|TRBD1|-
TGTGCCAGCAGCTTAGCGAAAGGGACAGGGGGGATGAACACTGAAGCTTTCTTT
CASSLAKGTGGMNTEAFF
>TRBV5-8|TRBJ2-7|-|-
TGTGCCAGCAGCCGTGGACCTTACTACGAGCAGTACTTC
CASSRGPYYEQYF
>TRBV7-7|TRBJ2-1|TRBD2|once
TGTGCTAGCAGCCCCATGGGGGGACTAGTTTCTGGGGAGCAGTTCTTC
CASSPMGGLVSGEQFF
>TRBV5-4|TRBJ2-7|-|-
TGTGCCAGCAGCGTTGACCCCACCGGGGAGCAGTACTTC
CASSVDPTGEQYF
>TRBV12-3/TRBV12-4|TRBJ2-3|-|-
TGTGCCAGCAGCCTTGGTGATACGCAGTATTTT
CASSLGDTQYF
>TRBV19|TRBJ2-7|-|once
TGTGCCAGTAGTATAGCCATCAACTACGAGCAGTACTTC
CASSIAINYEQYF
>TRBV30|TRBJ2-7|-|-
TGTGCCTGGAGCCCAAAAGGAAACGAGCAGTACTTC
CAWSPKGNEQYF
>TRBV30|TRBJ2-3|TRBD2|-
TGTGCCTGGAGTGTAATCGCGGGAGGAAGTGATACGCAGTATTTT
CAWSVIAGGSDTQYF
>TRBV9|TRBJ2-3|-|-
TGTGCCAGCAGCGTAGCTGGGACTTCCTCGAACACAGATACGCAGTATTTT
CASSVAGTSSNTDTQYF
>TRBV18|TRBJ2-1|-|-
TGTGCCAGCTCACCAGTAGTCTTATACTCCTACAATGAGCAGTTCTTC
CASSPVVLYSYNEQFF
>TRBV30|TRBJ1-4|-|-
TGTGCCTGTGAGGAGGATTGGGAAAAACTGTTTTTT
CACEEDWEKLFF
>TRBV6-5|TRBJ2-7|TRBD1|-
TGTGCCAGCATGGGGACAGATTCCTCCTACGAGCAGTACTTC
CASMGTDSSYEQYF
>TRBV28|TRBJ1-1|-|-
TGTGCCAGCAGTAACGCCGGGACATTTAACACTGAAGCTTTCTTT
CASSNAGTFNTEAFF